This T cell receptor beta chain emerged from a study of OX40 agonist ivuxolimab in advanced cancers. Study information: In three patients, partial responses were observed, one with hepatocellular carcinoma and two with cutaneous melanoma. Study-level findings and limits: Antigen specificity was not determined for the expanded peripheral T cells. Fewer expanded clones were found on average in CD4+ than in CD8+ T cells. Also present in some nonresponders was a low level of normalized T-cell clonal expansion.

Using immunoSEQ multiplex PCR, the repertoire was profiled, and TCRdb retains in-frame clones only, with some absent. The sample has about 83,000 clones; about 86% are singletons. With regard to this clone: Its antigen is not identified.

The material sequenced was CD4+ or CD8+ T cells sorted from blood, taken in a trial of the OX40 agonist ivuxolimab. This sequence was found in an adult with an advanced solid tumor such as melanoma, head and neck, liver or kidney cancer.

The CDR3 region is CASSFRTGNSPLHF. As DNA, the CDR3 is TGTGCCAGCAGTTTCCGGACAGGAAATTCACCCCTCCACTTT. The chain uses TRBV27 and TRBJ1-6; 7 bases fit TRBD1. There are 14 residues in the CDR3. The V gene end was trimmed by 3 bases and the J gene end by 7 bases; junction bases not matched to a gene: 3. Germline CDR1 is MNHEY and CDR2 is SMNVEV (reference sequence).